This TCR beta chain is from a study of cytomegalovirus exposure and HLA in healthy donors. About the study: Of a few hundred genotyped donors, more than 65% grouped in the Caucasian-associated ancestry cluster.

Whole-study results and caveats: It was reportedly the case that the classifier diagnosed cytomegalovirus status with high specificity and sensitivity. Most TCR sequences were rare, but some public TCRs occurred in many donors.

A word on this clone: Its antigen is as yet unknown.

This CDR3 spans 14 amino acids. Trimming took 7 bases from V and 3 from J; bases not matched to a gene: 6. Germline lookup yields CDR1 LNHDA and CDR2 SQIVND (reference sequence). Both 60 Vbeta primers and 13 Jbeta primers went into the PCR. Clones were sequenced by immunoSEQ multiplex PCR, and TCRdb holds only the in-frame ones, with some missing. Of approximately 150,000 clones listed, roughly 80% are singletons. Healthy individuals who donated bone marrow served as the donors. The rearrangement uses TRBV19 and TRBJ2-1; 7 nucleotides match TRBD2. This sequence was found in a human donor in good health. The sequencing input was PBMCs. The chain's CDR3 is CASTGTNLYNEQFF. The CDR3, as DNA: TGTGCCAGTACCGGGACTAACCTCTACAATGAGCAGTTCTTC.